This TCR beta chain originates from a study of T cells in Graves' hyperthyroidism and ophthalmopathy. Researchers took RNA transcripts and amplified the TCR beta CDR3 regions from them. An initial round of RT-PCR targeting the TCR CDR3 relied on the HTBI primer set. TCRdb re-analysed the multiplex PCR reads in MiXCR, keeping a single row per CDR3 protein. The profile shows 700,000 to 850,000 distinct CDR3 sequences, 35% of them singletons. Patients were aged 18 to 65, had disease duration under 2 months, and had newly diagnosed hyperthyroidism. Around 10 ml fresh peripheral blood yielded the PBMCs. The CDR3 runs to 14 residues. Trimming removed 2 bases at V and 1 base at J, with 8 bases between. Germline V gene sequence: CDR1 MGHRA, CDR2 YSYEKL.

The sequencing sample was made of blood. The TCR sequence derives from a middle-aged woman with Graves' hyperthyroidism. The J gene is TRBJ2-5, the V gene TRBV4-1; no firm D call. This CDR3 reads CASSQRQIQETQYF. CDR3 coding DNA: TGCGCCAGCAGCCAACGGCAGATCCAAGAGACCCAGTACTTC.